This TCR beta chain comes out of a study of beta chain features in type 1 diabetes. CD4+ naive, central memory, regulatory and stem cell-like memory cells were sorted via CD45RO/CCR7/CD25/CD127/CD95/CD27. Each population that was sorted was more than 95% pure. Sequenced material consisted of expressed TCRB transcripts (all of the isolated RNA was reverse transcribed). Profiling relied on immunoSEQ multiplex PCR, and the TCRdb table lists in-frame clones only, not all of them. The table lists 250,000 or so clones, about 63% of them singletons. Germline lookup yields CDR1 SQVTM and CDR2 ANQGSEA. The V gene end was trimmed by 1 base and the J gene end by 8 bases; junction bases not matched to a gene: 5. This CDR3 has 16 residues.

The receptor comes from a man aged 25 to 40 in good health. The sequenced sample was naive CD4+ T cells from blood. V gene TRBV29-1 combines with J gene TRBJ2-1; 16 nucleotides line up with TRBD2. In DNA form, the CDR3 reads TGCAGCGTTGAAGGCGGGACTAGCGGGGGGGCCGATGAGCAGTTCTTC. Encoded protein: CSVEGGTSGGADEQFF.